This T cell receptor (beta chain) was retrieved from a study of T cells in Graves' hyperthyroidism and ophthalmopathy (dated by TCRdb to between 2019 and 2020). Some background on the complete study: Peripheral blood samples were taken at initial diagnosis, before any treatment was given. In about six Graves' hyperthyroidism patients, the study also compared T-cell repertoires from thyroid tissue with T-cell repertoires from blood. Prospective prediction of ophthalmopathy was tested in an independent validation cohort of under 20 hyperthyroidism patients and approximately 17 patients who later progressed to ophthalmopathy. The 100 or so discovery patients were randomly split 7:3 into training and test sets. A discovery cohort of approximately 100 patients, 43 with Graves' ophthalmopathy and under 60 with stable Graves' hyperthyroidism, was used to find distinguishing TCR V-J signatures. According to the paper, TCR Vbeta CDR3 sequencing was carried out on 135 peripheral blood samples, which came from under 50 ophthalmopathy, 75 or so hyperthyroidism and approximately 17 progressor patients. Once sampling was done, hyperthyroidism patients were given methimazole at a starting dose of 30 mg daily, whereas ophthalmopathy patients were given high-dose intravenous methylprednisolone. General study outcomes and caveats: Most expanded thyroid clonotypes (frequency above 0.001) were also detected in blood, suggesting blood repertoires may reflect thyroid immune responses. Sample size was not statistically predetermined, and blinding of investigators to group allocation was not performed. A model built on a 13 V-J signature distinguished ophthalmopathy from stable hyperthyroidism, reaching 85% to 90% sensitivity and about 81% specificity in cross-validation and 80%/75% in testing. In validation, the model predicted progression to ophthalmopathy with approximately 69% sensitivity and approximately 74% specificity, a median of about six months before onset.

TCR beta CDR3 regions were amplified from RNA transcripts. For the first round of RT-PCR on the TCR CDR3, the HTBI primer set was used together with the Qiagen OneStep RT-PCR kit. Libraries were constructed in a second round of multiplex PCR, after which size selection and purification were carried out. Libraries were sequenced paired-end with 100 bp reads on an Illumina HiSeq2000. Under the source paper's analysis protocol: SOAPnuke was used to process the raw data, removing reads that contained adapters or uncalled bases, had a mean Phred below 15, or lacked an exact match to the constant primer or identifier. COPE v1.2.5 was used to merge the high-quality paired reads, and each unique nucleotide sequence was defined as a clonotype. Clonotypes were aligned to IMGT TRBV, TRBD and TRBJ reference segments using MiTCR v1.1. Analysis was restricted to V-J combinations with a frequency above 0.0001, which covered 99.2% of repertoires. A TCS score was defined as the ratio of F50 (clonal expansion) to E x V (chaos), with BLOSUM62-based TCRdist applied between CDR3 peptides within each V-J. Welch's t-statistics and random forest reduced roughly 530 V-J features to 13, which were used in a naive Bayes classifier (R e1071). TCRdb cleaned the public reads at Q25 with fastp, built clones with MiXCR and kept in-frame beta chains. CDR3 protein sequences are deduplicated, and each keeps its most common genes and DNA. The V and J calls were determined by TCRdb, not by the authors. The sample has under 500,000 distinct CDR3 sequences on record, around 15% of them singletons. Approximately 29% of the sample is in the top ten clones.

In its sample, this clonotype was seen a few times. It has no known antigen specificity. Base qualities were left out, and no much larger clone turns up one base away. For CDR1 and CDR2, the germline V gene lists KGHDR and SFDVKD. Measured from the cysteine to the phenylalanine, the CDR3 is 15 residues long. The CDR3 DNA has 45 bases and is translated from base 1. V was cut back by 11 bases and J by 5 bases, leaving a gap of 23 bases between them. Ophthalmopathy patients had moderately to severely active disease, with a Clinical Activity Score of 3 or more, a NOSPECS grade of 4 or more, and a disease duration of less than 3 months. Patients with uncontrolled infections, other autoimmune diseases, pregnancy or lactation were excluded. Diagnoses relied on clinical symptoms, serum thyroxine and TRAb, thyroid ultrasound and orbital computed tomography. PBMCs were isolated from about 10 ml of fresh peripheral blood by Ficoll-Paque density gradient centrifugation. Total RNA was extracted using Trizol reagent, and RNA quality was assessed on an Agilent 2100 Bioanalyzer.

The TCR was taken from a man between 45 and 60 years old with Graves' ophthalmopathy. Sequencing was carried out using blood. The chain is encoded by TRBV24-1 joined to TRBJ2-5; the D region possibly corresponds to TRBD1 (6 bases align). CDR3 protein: CANERDIKIGETQYF. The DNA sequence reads TGTGCCAACGAACGGGACATTAAAATTGGGGAGACCCAGTACTTC.